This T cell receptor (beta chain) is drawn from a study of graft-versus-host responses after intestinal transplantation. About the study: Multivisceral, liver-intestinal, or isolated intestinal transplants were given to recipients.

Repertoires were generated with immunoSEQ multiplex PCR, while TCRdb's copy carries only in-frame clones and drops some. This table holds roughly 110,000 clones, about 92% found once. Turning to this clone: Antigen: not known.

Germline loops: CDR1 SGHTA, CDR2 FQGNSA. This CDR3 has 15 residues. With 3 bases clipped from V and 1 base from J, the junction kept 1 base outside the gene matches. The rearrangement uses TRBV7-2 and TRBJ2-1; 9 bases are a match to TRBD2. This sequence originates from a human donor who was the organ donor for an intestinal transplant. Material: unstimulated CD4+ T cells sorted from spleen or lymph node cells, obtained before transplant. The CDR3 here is CASSFTSGSYNEQFF. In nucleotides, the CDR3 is TGTGCCAGCAGCTTCACTAGCGGGTCCTACAATGAGCAGTTCTTC. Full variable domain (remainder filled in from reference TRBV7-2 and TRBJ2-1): GAGVSQSPSNKVTEKGKDVELRCDPISGHTALYWYRQSLGQGLEFLIYFQGNSAPDKSGLPSDRFSAERTGGSVSTLTIQRTQQEDSAVYLCASSFTSGSYNEQFFGPGTRLTVL.